A single sample is the source of the 6 T cell receptor beta chains below, sequenced in a study of T cell repertoires in aging, cancer and after chemotherapy. Amplification of TCR beta used genomic DNA extracted from peripheral blood. A mixed TRB-A/B primer pool amplified rearranged TRB by multiplex touch-down PCR. Each CDR3 protein gets one entry after TCRdb re-called the multiplex PCR reads with MiXCR. This table has around 12,000 distinct CDR3 sequences, approximately 22% appearing once. The sequenced sample was blood. The receptor source for this set is a human donor in good health.

Only a few counts were recorded for this clonotype. The rearrangement uses TRBV20-1 and TRBJ2-7, with D possibly TRBD2 on 7 matching bases. Per the germline V gene, CDR1 is DFQATT and CDR2 is SNEGSKA (reference sequence). There are 16 residues in the CDR3. Trimming stripped 0 bases from V and 6 bases from J, with 21 bases between. The CDR3 bases are TGCAGTGCTAGAGAGGCACGGGGGGCTGTATCGAGCGAGCAGTACTTC. Translating it yields CSAREARGAVSSEQYF.

This clonotype has just a few counts. V gene TRBV18 combines with J gene TRBJ1-1; 7 bases agree with TRBD1. The CDR3 loop spans 15 amino acids. After removal of 2 bases from V and 2 bases from J, the junction contained 5 bases not matched to a gene. The germline V gene has CDR1 KGHSH and CDR2 LQKENI. The CDR3 region is CASSPNQGGNTEAFF. CDR3 DNA sequence: TGTGCCAGCTCACCAAATCAGGGGGGAAACACTGAAGCTTTCTTT.

The chain carries TRBV4-3 and TRBJ1-1; D call uncertain. The CDR3 sequence is 13 residues long. Trimming removed 1 base at V and 1 base at J, with 4 bases between. Germline assignment: CDR1 LGHNA and CDR2 YSLEER. The CDR3 protein is CASSQGGNTEAFF. CDR3 coding DNA: TGCGCCAGCAGCCAAGGCGGGAACACTGAAGCTTTCTTT.

Comments on this clonotype: One base away lies a much larger clone, so this may be a sequencing read error. In this CDR3 the conserved last residue, phenylalanine or tryptophan, is missing, so a read error is likely. This chain uses TRBV27 with TRBJ2-1; no definite D call. Germline CDR1 and CDR2: MNHEY and SMNVEV (reference sequence). V dropped 4 bases and J dropped 6 bases, with 4 bases sitting between them. The CDR3 is made up of 11 amino acids. This chain's CDR3 is CASSYVNEQFI. The CDR3 region has the DNA TGTGCCAGCAGTTACGTCAATGAGCAGTTCATC.

This clonotype is categorized as medium-sized (0.01 to 0.1%). CDR3 region: CASSEVNDNSYGYTF. The CDR3 region has the DNA TGTGCCAGCAGTGAAGTAAACGATAACAGCTATGGCTACACCTTC. V and J are TRBV6-1 and TRBJ1-2; no clear D gene. Trimming took 1 base from V and 4 from J, leaving 13 bases between them. Germline assignment: CDR1 MNHNS and CDR2 SASEGT. The CDR3 is 15 amino acids.

This clonotype appeared many times. The chain employs TRBV27 and TRBJ1-1; D not resolved. Trimming took off 2 bases at V and 4 bases at J, with 8 bases between the two ends. The CDR3 totals 13 residues. From germline, CDR1 is MNHEY and CDR2 SMNVEV (reference sequence). CDR3 region: CASSLIRATEAFF. CDR3 DNA sequence: TGTGCCAGCAGTTTAATTAGGGCCACTGAAGCTTTCTTT.